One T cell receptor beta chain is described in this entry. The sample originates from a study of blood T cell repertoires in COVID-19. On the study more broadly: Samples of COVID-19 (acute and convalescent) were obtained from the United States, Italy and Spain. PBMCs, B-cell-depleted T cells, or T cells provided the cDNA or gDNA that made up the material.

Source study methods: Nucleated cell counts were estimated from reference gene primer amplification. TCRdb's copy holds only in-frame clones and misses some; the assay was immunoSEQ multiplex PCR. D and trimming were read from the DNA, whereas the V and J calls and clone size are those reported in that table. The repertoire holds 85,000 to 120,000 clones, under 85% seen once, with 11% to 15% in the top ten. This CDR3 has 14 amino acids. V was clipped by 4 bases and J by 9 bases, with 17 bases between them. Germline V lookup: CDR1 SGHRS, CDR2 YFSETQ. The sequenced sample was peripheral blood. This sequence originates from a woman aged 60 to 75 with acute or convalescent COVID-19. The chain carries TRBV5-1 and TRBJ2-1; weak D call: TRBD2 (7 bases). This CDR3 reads CASSLGLVGGEQFF. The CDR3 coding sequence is TGCGCCAGCAGCCTAGGACTAGTAGGGGGTGAGCAGTTCTTC. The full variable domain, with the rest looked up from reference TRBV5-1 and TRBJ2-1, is KAGVTQTPRYLIKTRGQQVTLSCSPISGHRSVSWYQQTPGQGLQFLFEYFSETQRNKGNFPGRFSGRQFSNSRSEMNVSTLELGDSALYLCASSLGLVGGEQFFGPGTRLTVL.